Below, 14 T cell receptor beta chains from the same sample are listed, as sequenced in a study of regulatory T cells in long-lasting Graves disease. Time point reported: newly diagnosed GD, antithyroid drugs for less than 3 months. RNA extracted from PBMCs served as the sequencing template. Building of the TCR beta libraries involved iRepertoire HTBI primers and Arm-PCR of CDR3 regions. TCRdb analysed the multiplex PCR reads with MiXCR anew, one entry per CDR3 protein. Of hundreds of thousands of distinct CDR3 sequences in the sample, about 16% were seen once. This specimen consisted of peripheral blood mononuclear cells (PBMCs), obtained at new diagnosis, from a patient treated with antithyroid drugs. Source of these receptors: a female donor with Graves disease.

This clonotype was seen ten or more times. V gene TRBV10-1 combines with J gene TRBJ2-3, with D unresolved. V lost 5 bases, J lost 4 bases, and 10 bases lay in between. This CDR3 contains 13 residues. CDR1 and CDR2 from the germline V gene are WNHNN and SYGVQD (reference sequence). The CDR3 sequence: CASSPIGSDTQYF. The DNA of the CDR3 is TGCGCCAGCAGTCCGATTGGATCAGATACGCAGTATTTT.

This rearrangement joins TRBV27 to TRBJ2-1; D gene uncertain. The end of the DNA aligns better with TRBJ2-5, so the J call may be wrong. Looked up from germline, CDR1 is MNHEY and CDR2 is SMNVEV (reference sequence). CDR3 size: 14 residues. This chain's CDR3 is CASSLSISGETQYF. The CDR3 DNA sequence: TGTGCCAGCAGTTTATCGATTAGTGGAGAGACCCAGTACTTC.

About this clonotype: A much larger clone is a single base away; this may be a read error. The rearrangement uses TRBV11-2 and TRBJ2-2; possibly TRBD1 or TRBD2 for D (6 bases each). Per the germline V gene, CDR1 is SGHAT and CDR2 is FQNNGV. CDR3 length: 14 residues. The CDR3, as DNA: TGTGCCAGCAGCTTGTCGGGGGACACCGGGGAGCTGGTTTTT. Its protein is CASSLSGDTGELVF.

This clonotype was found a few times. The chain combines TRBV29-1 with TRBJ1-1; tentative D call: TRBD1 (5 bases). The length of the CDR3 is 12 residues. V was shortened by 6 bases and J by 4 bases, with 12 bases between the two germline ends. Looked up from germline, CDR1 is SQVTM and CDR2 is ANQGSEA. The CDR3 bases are TGCAGCGTAGAAAGGGGCAGCACTGAAGCTTTCTTT. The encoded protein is CSVERGSTEAFF.

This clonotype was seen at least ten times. The CDR3 region is CASTLSRGDGYGYTF. The DNA of the CDR3 is TGTGCCAGCACCCTAAGTCGGGGAGATGGGTATGGCTACACCTTC. The chain joins TRBV12-3 or TRBV12-4 to TRBJ1-2; D uncertain. Deletions cut 7 bases from V and 5 bases from J, with 20 bases between. The CDR3 is made up of 15 amino acids.

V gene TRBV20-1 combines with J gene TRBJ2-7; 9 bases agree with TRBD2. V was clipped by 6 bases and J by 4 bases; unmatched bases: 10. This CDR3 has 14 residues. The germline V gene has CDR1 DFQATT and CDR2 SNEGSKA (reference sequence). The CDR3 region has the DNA TGCAGTGCCAGTTCATGCAGCGGGAGGTACGAGCAGTACTTC. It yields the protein CSASSCSGRYEQYF.

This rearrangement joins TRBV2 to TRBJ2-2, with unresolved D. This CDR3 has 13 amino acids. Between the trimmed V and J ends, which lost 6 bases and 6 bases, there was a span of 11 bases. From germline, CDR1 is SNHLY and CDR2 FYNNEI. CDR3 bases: TGTGCCAGCAGGACGACATATGCCGGGGAGCTGTTTTTT. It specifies CASRTTYAGELFF.

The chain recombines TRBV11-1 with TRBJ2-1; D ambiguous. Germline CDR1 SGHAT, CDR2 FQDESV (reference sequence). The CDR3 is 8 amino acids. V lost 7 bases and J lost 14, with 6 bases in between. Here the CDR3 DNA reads TGTGCCAGCACCCCGGAGTTCTTC. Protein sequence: CASTPEFF.

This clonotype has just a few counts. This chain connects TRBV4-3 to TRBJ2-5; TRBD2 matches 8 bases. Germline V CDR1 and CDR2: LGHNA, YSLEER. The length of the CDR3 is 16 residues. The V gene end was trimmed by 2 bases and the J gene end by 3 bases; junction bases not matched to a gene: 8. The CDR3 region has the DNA TGCGCCAGCAGCCAAAGGGGGGTAGCGGGGAAAGAGACCCAGTACTTC. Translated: CASSQRGVAGKETQYF.

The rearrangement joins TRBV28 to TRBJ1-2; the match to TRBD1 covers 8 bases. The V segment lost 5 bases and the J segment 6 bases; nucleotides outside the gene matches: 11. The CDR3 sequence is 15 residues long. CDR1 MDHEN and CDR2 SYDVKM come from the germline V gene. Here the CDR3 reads CASSQTQGAWDGYTF. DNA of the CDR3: TGTGCCAGCAGTCAAACTCAGGGGGCCTGGGATGGCTACACCTTC.

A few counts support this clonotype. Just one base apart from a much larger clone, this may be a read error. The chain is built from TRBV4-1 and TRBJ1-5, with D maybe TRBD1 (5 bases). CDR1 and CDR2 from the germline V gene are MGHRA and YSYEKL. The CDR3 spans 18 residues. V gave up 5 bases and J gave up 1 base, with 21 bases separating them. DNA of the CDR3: TGCGCCAGCAGCGAGACGCCTAGGGGCATATGGAGCAATCAGCCCCAGCATTTT. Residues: CASSETPRGIWSNQPQHF.

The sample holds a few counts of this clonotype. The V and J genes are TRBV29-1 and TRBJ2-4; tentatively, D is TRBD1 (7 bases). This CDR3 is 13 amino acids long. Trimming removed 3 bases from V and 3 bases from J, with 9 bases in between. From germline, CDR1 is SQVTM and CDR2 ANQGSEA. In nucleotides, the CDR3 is TGCAGCGTTGATCAGGGGGGCAAAAACATTCAGTACTTC. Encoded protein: CSVDQGGKNIQYF. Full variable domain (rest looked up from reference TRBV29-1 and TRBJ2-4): SAVISQKPSRDICQRGTSLTIQCQVDSQVTMMFWYRQQPGQSLTLIATANQGSEATYESGFVIDKFPISRPNLTFSTLTVSNMSPEDSSIYLCSVDQGGKNIQYFGAGTRLSVL.

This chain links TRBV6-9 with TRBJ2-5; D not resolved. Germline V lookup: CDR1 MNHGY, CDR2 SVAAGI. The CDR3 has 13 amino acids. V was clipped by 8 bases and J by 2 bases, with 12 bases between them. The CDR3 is CASGSGRQETQYF. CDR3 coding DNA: TGTGCCAGCGGTTCTGGCCGACAAGAGACCCAGTACTTC.

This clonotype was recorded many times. CDR3: CASMTPGTEAFF. For the CDR3, the DNA is TGTGCCAGCATGACCCCGGGCACTGAAGCTTTCTTT. J is TRBJ1-1 and V is TRBV7-2; D is ambiguous. Per the germline V gene, CDR1 is SGHTA and CDR2 is FQGNSA. This CDR3 is built from 12 residues. The V and J ends lost 7 bases and 4 bases respectively, with 10 bases between them.